There are a few counts of the clone carrying this TCR beta chain. The antigen remains unidentified. The CDR3 contains 18 residues. In germline, CDR1 is MDHEN, CDR2 SYDVKM. V trimming: 2 bases; J trimming: 1 base; junction bases outside the gene matches: 9. The authors used template switching to add a universal primer site and gave cDNA unique molecular identifiers. Each CDR3 protein gets one entry after TCRdb re-called the 5' RACE reads with MiXCR. The sample contains a few hundred thousand distinct CDR3 sequences, 9% to 15% of which appear only once. This sample stems from a study of identical twins. Findings of the study overall: Less excess twin sharing appeared in beta out-of-frame sequences.

These data also formed part of another study, on yellow fever vaccine responses in identical twins. That study reports: Twin vaccine T cell responses reportedly seemed partly convergent, partly personalized.

Source material: CD8+ T cells sorted from blood. This TCR was sampled from a woman younger than 35 in good health. The J gene is TRBJ1-5, the V gene TRBV28; 9 bases map to TRBD1. Here the CDR3 reads CASSLEQGAGRSNQPQHF. The CDR3, as DNA: TGTGCCAGCAGTTTAGAACAGGGGGCAGGAAGGAGCAATCAGCCCCAGCATTTT.